This record looks at one TCR beta chain sequence and its context. A read error may account for a junction end that differs from germline. This CDR3 is built from 17 residues. CDR1 SGHDN and CDR2 FVKESK come from the germline V gene. The data were obtained in a study of cytomegalovirus exposure and HLA in healthy donors. The PCR contained 60 Vbeta and 13 Jbeta primers. Clones were sequenced by immunoSEQ multiplex PCR, and TCRdb holds only the in-frame ones, with some missing. The sample lists 95,000 to 150,000 clones, 80% occurring once. V usage is TRBV14 and J usage is TRBJ2-4, with D possibly TRBD1 on 5 matching bases. Sequencing used PBMCs. This TCR came from a man aged 25 to 45 in good health and CMV-seronegative. In DNA, the CDR3 is TGTGCCAGCAGCCAAAGGTATCAGGGATTAGCCAAAAACAGTCAGTACTTC. Translating it yields CASSQRYQGLAKNSQYF.